This T cell receptor (beta chain) was observed in a study of blood T cell repertoires in COVID-19. Study context: Spain, Italy and the United States supplied samples that represented acute and convalescent COVID-19.

Germline V lookup: CDR1 SEHNR, CDR2 FQNEAQ (reference sequence). The length of the CDR3 is 19 residues. V lost 1 base, J lost 1 base, and 11 bases stayed unmatched. Assay: immunoSEQ multiplex PCR; the TCRdb copy retains only in-frame clones and omits some. In the table there are around 110,000 clones, less than 95% of which are singletons. This chain joins TRBV7-9 and TRBJ2-1; the match to TRBD1 covers 9 bases. The sequencing sample was made of peripheral blood. This receptor was identified in a human donor with active COVID-19. The donor label of this sample is uncertain. The CDR3 DNA follows: TGTGCCAGCAGCTTAGTACAGGGGGCGAGAGAATATTCCTACAATGAGCAGTTCTTC. Protein sequence: CASSLVQGAREYSYNEQFF.